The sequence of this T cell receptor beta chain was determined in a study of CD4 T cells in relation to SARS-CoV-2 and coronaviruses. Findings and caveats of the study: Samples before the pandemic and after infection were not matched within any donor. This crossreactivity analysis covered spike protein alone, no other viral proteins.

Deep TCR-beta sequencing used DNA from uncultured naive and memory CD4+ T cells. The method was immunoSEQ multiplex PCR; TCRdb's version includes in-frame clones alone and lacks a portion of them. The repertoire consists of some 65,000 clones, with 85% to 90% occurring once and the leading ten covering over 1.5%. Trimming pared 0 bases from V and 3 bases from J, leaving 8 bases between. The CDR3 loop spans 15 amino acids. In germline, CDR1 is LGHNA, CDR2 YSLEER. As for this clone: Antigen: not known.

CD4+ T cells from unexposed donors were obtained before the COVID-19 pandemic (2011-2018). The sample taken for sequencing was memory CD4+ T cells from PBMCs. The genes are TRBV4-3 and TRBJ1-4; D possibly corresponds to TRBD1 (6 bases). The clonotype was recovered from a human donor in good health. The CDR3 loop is CASSQDYRANEKLFF. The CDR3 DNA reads TGCGCCAGCAGCCAAGATTACAGGGCTAATGAAAAACTGTTTTTT.